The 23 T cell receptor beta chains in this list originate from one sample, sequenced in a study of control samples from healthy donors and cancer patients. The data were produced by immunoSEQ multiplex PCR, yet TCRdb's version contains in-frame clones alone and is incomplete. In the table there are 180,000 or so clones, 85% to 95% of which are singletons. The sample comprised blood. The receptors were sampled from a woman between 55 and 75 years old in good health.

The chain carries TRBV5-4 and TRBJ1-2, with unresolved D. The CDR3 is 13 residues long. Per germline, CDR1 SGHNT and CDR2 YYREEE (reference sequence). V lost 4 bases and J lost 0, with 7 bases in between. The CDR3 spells CASSLLANYGYTF. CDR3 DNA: TGTGCCAGCAGCCTTCTAGCTAACTATGGCTACACCTTC.

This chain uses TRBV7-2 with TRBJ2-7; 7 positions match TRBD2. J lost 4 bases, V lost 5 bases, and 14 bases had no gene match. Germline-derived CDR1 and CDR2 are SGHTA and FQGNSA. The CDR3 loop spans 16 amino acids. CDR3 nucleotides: TGTGCCAGCAGCCTCTCTGGTAGCGGGCCTGGGTACGAGCAGTACTTC. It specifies CASSLSGSGPGYEQYF.

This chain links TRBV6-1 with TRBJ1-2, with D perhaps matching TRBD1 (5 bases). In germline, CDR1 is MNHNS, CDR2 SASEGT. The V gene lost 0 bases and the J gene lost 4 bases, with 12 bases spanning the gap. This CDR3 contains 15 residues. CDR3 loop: CASSEAWGVRYGYTF. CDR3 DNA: TGTGCCAGCAGTGAAGCGTGGGGCGTTCGCTATGGCTACACCTTC.

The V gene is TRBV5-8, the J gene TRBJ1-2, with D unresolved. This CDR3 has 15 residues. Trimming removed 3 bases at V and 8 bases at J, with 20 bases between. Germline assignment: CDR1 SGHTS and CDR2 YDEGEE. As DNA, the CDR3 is TGTGCCAGCAGCTCGAAAAACATCCGCCGCGGGGGCTACACCTTC. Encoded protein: CASSSKNIRRGGYTF.

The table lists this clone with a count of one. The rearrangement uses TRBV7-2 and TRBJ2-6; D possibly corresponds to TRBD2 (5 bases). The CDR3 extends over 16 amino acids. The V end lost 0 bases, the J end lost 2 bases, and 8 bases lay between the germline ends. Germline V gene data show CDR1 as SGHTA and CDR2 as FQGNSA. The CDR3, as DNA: TGTGCCAGCAGCTTAGCGCCCGGGGCTGGGGCCAACGTCCTGACTTTC. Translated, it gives CASSLAPGAGANVLTF.

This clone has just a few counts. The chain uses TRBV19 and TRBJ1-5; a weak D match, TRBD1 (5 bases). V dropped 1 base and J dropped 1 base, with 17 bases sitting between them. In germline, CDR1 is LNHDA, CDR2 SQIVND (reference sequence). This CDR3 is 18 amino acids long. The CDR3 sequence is CASSIGGVRFVSNQPQHF. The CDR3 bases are TGTGCCAGTAGTATAGGAGGGGTACGGTTTGTAAGCAATCAGCCCCAGCATTTT.

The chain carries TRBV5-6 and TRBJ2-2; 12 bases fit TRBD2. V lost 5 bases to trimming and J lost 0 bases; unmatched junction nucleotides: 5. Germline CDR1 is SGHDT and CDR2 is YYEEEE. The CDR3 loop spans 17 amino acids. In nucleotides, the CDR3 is TGTGCCAGCAGGCGCGGACTAGCGGGGTCGAACACCGGGGAGCTGTTTTTT. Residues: CASRRGLAGSNTGELFF.

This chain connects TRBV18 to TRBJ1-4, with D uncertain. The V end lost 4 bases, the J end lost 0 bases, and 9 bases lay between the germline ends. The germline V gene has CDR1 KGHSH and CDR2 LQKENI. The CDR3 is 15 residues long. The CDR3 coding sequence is TGTGCCAGCTCACTTGGTTATGCAACTAATGAAAAACTGTTTTTT. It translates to CASSLGYATNEKLFF.

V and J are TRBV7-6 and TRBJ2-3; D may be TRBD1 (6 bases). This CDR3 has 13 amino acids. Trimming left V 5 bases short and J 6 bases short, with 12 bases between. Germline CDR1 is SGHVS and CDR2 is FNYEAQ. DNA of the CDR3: TGTGCCAGCAGCAGGGTTCAGGGGGATACGCAGTATTTT. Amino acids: CASSRVQGDTQYF.

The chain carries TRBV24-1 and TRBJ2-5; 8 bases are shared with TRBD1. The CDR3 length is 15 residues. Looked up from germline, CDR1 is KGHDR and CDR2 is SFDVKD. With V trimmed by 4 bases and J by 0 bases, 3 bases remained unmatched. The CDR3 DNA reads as TGTGCCACCAGTGACGCGACAGGGGACCAAGAGACCCAGTACTTC. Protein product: CATSDATGDQETQYF.

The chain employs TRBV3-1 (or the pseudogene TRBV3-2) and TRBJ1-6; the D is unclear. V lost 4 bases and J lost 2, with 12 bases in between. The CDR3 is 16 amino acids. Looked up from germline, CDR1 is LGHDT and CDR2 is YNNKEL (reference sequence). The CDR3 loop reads CASSRAIQTYNSPLHF. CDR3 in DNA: TGTGCCAGCAGCCGAGCAATACAGACCTATAATTCACCCCTCCACTTT.

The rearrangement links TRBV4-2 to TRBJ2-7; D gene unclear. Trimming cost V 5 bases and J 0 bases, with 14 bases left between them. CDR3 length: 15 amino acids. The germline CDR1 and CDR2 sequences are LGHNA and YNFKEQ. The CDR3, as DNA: TGTGCCAGCAGCTACACTGGGGTCCCCTCCTACGAGCAGTACTTC. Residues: CASSYTGVPSYEQYF.

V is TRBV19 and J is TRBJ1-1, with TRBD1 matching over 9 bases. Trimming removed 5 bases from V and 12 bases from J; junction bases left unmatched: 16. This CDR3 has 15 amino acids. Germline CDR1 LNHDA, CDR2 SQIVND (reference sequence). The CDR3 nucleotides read TGTGCCAGTAGTGGCCCGGGACAGGGAGCCCTCGGGACTTTCTTT. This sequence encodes CASSGPGQGALGTFF.

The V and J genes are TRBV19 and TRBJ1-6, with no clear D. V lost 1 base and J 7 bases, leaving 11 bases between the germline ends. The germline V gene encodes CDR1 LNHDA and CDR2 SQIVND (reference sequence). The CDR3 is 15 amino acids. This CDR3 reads CASSIVEGENSPLHF. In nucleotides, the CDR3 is TGTGCCAGTAGTATAGTGGAGGGCGAGAATTCACCCCTCCACTTT.

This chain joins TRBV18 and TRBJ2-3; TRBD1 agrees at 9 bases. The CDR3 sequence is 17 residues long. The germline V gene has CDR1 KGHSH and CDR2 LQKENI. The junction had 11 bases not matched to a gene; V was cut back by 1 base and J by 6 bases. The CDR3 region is CASSPLTGTGSLDTQYF. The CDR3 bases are TGTGCCAGCTCACCACTGACCGGGACAGGGAGCTTGGATACGCAGTATTTT.

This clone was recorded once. CDR3 bases: TGTGCCACCAGTGATACCACGACAGGGAGCTCCTACAATGAGCAGTTCTTC. Amino acid sequence: CATSDTTTGSSYNEQFF. This chain links TRBV24-1 with TRBJ2-1; 7 bases line up with TRBD1. Germline lookup yields CDR1 KGHDR and CDR2 SFDVKD. Trimming at V came to 3 bases and at J to 0 bases, leaving 7 bases not matched to a gene. This CDR3 spans 17 amino acids.

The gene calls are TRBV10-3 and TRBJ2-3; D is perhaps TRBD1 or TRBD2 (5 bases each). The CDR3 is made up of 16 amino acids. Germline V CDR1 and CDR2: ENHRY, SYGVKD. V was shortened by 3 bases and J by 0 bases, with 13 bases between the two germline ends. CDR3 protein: CAISEWGKLSTDTQYF. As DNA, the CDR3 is TGTGCCATCAGTGAATGGGGGAAACTTAGCACAGATACGCAGTATTTT.

CDR3 sequence (DNA): TGTGCCAGTAGGGGTGGATCTAATGAAAAACTGTTTTTT. Its protein is CASRGGSNEKLFF. The chain has TRBV28 and TRBJ1-4, with TRBD1 as a possible D gene (5 bases). Looked up from germline, CDR1 is MDHEN and CDR2 is SYDVKM. V was cut by 9 bases and J by 3 bases, with 11 bases left in between. The CDR3 runs to 13 residues.

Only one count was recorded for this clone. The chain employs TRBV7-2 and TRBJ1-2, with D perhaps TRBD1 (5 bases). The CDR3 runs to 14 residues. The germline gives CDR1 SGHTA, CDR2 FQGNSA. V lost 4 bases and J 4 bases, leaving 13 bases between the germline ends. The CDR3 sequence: CASSSGDRVYGYTF. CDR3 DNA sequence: TGTGCCAGCAGCTCTGGGGACCGCGTCTATGGCTACACCTTC.

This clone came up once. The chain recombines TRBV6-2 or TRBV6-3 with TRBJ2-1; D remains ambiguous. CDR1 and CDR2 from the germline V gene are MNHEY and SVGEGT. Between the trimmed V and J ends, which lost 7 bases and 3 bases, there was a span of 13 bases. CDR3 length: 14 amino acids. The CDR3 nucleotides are TGTGCCAGCACTTCCTCCCCCCTCTACAATGAGCAGTTCTTC. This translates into CASTSSPLYNEQFF.

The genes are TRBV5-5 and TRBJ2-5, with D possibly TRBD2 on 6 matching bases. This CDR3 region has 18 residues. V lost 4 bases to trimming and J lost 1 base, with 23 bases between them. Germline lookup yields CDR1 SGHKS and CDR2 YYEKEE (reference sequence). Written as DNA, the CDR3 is TGTGCCAGCAGCCCTGCAAAACCCGGGGGAGTTGGCCAAGAGACCCAGTACTTC. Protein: CASSPAKPGGVGQETQYF.

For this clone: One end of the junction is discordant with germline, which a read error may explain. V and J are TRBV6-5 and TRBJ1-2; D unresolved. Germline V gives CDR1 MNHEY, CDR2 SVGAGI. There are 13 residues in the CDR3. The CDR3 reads CASSYRVGSAEAF. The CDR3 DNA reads TGTGCCAGCAGCTACCGAGTAGGGTCCGCGGAGGCCTTC.

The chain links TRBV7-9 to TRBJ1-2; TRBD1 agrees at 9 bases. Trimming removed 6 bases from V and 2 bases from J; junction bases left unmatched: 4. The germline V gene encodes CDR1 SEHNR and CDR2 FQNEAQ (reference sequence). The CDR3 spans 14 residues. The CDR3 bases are TGTGCCAGCAGAAGTGACAGGGGGAACTATGGCTACACCTTC. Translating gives CASRSDRGNYGYTF.